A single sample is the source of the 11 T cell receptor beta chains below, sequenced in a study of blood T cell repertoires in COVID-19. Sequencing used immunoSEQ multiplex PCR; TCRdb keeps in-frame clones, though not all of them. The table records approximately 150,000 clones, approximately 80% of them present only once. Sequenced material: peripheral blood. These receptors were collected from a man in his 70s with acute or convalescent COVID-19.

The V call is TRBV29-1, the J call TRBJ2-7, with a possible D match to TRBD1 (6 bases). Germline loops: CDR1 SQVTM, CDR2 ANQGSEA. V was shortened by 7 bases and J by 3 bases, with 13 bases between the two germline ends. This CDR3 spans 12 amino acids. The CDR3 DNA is TGCAGCGCTAGACAGGCGGGCTACGAGCAGTACTTC. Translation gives CSARQAGYEQYF.

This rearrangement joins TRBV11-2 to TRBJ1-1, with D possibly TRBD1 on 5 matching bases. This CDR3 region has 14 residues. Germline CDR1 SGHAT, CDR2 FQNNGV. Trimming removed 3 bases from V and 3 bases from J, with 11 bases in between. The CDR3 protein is CASSFAGGYTEAFF. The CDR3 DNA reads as TGTGCCAGCAGCTTTGCGGGGGGGTACACTGAAGCTTTCTTT.

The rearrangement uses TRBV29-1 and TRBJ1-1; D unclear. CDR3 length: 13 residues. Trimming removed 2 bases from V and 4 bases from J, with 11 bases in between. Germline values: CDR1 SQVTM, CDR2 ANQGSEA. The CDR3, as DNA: TGCAGCGTTGAACGGGGTGGGATCACTGAAGCTTTCTTT. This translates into CSVERGGITEAFF. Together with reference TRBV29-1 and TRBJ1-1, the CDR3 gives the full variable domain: SAVISQKPSRDICQRGTSLTIQCQVDSQVTMMFWYRQQPGQSLTLIATANQGSEATYESGFVIDKFPISRPNLTFSTLTVSNMSPEDSSIYLCSVERGGITEAFFGQGTRLTVV.

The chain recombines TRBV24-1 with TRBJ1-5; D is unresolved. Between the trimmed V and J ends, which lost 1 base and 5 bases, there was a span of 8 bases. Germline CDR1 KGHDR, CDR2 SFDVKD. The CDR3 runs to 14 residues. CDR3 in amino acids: CATSDFTADQPQHF. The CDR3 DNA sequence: TGTGCCACCAGTGATTTCACGGCGGATCAGCCCCAGCATTTT.

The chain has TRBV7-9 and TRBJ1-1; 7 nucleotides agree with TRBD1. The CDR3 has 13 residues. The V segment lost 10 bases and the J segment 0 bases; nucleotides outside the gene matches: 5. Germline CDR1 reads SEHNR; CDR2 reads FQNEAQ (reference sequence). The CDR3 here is CAMDRRMNTEAFF. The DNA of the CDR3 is TGTGCCATGGACAGGAGAATGAACACTGAAGCTTTCTTT.

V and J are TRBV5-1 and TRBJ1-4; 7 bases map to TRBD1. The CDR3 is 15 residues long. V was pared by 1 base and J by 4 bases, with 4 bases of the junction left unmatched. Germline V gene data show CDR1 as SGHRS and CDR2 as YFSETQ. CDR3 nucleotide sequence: TGCGCCAGCAGCTTGCTTGGGACAGTTAATGAAAAACTGTTTTTT. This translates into CASSLLGTVNEKLFF.

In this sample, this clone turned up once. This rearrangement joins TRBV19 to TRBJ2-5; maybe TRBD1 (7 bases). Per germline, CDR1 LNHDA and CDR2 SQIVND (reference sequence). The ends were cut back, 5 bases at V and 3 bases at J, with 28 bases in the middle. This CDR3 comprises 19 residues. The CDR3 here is CASSGGGGWVPRSEETQYF. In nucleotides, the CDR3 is TGTGCCAGTAGTGGCGGAGGGGGCTGGGTCCCCCGAAGTGAAGAGACCCAGTACTTC.

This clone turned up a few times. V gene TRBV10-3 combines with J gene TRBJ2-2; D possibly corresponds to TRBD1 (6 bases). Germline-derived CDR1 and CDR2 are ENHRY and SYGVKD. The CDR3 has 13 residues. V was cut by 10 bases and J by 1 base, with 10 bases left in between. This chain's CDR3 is CATEQGNTGELFF. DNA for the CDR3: TGTGCCACAGAACAGGGGAACACCGGGGAGCTGTTTTTT.

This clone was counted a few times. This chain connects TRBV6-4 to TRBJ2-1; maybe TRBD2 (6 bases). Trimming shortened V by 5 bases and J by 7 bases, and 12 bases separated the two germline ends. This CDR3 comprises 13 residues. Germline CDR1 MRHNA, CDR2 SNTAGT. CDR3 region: CASSIGTSNEQFF. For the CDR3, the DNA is TGTGCCAGCAGTATTGGGACTTCGAATGAGCAGTTCTTC.

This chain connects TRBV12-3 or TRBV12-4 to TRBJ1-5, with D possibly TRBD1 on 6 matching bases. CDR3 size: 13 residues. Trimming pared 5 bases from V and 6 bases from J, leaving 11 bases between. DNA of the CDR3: TGTGCCAGCAGTAAGGGGGTGAGTCAGCCCCAGCATTTT. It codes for CASSKGVSQPQHF.

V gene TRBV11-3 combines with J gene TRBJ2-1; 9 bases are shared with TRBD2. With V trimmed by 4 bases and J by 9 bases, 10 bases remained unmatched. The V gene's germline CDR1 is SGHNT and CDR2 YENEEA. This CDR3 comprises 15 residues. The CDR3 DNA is TGTGCCAGCAGCTCTTTTGCGGGGGGGCCTGGTGAGCAGTTCTTC. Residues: CASSSFAGGPGEQFF.